The 30 T cell receptor beta chains in this list originate from one sample, sequenced in a study of response to subunit inactivated influenza vaccine. TCRdb re-derived calls from the RT-PCR reads in MiXCR, one entry per CDR3 protein. The sample consists of roughly 710,000 distinct CDR3 sequences, less than 15% of them appearing once. The sequences come from PBMCs from blood, collected roughly 2 weeks before vaccination. The receptors stem from a man in his forties or fifties who received an inactivated influenza vaccine.

At least ten counts were recorded for this clonotype. CDR3 sequence: CATSRDPGTALAKNIQYF. The DNA of the CDR3 is TGTGCCACCAGCAGAGATCCGGGGACGGCTCTAGCCAAAAACATTCAGTACTTC. The chain employs TRBV15 and TRBJ2-4; D may match TRBD1 or TRBD2 (5 bases each). The germline V gene has CDR1 LNHNV and CDR2 YYDKDF (reference sequence). V was cut by 0 bases and J by 0 bases, with 15 bases left in between. This CDR3 comprises 18 residues.

The gene calls are TRBV20-1 and TRBJ2-3; D is perhaps TRBD2 (6 bases). With 6 bases removed from V and 0 bases from J, the gap between germline ends came to 16 bases. The germline gives CDR1 DFQATT, CDR2 SNEGSKA (reference sequence). CDR3 size: 15 residues. Written as DNA, the CDR3 is TGCAGTGCCCCGGGTGGAGGGGTTAGCACAGATACGCAGTATTTT. It translates to CSAPGGGVSTDTQYF.

For the CDR3, the DNA is TGTGCAAGTCGCTTAGCGAGTACGATATTGAGGAACACTGAAGCTTTCTTT. This gives the protein CASRLASTILRNTEAFF. The rearrangement links TRBV12-2 to TRBJ1-1. TRBV12-2 is classified as a pseudogene. The CDR3 consists of 17 residues.

The chain joins TRBV29-1 to TRBJ2-1; 7 bases are a match to TRBD2. Trimming took 7 bases from V and 7 from J; bases not matched to a gene: 10. This CDR3 region has 13 residues. Germline V gene data show CDR1 as SQVTM and CDR2 as ANQGSEA. CDR3 nucleotides: TGCAGCGGGGAGGGACGGCCTGTAAATGAGCAGTTCTTC. Protein: CSGEGRPVNEQFF.

This clonotype was observed at least ten times. The chain is built from TRBV24-1 and TRBJ2-1; no definite D call. The CDR3 sequence is 14 residues long. The germline V gene has CDR1 KGHDR and CDR2 SFDVKD. Trimming left V 4 bases short and J 2 bases short, with 8 bases between. The CDR3 loop reads CATSEGVPYNEQFF. The CDR3, as DNA: TGTGCCACCAGTGAGGGCGTCCCCTACAATGAGCAGTTCTTC.

The chain carries TRBV7-2 and TRBJ2-3, with D tentatively TRBD2 (5 bases). The CDR3 sequence is 14 residues long. CDR1 is SGHTA, CDR2 FQGNSA, per germline. Trimming took off 2 bases at V and 4 bases at J, with 10 bases between the two ends. CDR3 region: CASSLSRAADTQYF. CDR3 nucleotides: TGTGCCAGCAGCTTATCGAGGGCGGCAGATACGCAGTATTTT.

This clonotype occurred a few times. V usage is TRBV10-3 and J usage is TRBJ2-3; no reliable D call. Trimming removed 0 bases from V and 1 base from J, with 5 bases in between. This CDR3 is 14 amino acids long. Germline CDR1 is ENHRY and CDR2 is SYGVKD. The CDR3 here is CAISESVGTDTQYF. The CDR3 coding sequence is TGTGCCATCAGTGAGTCGGTAGGCACAGATACGCAGTATTTT.

The chain combines TRBV30 with TRBJ2-3; the D is unclear. V dropped 0 bases and J dropped 2 bases, with 9 bases sitting between them. The germline gives CDR1 GTSNPN, CDR2 SVGIG (reference sequence). The CDR3 consists of 14 residues. The CDR3 protein is CAWSVEWATDTQYF. In DNA form, the CDR3 reads TGTGCCTGGAGTGTGGAATGGGCCACAGATACGCAGTATTTT.

This clonotype has only a few counts. This rearrangement joins TRBV18 to TRBJ1-4, with TRBD1 as a possible D gene (6 bases). Per germline, CDR1 KGHSH and CDR2 LQKENI. This CDR3 spans 15 amino acids. V was shortened by 2 bases and J by 4 bases, with 11 bases between the two germline ends. The chain's CDR3 is CASSPLTGFNEKLFF. For the CDR3, the DNA is TGTGCCAGCTCACCATTAACAGGGTTTAATGAAAAACTGTTTTTT.

The chain carries TRBV4-2 and TRBJ2-5, with a tentative D call TRBD2 (5 bases). Germline assignment: CDR1 LGHNA and CDR2 YNFKEQ. Trimming cost V 0 bases and J 2 bases, with 10 bases left between them. This CDR3 has 15 amino acids. The CDR3 DNA is TGTGCCAGCAGCCAAGATAGGAGGAGACAAGAGACCCAGTACTTC. This sequence encodes CASSQDRRRQETQYF.

V gene TRBV11-1 combines with J gene TRBJ2-5; D is uncertain. CDR3 length: 13 residues. The V end was cut by 2 bases, the J end by 0 bases, with 4 bases between. Germline assignment: CDR1 SGHAT and CDR2 FQDESV (reference sequence). The CDR3 region is CASSLCYQETQYF. The CDR3 bases are TGTGCCAGCAGCTTATGCTACCAAGAGACCCAGTACTTC.

In this sample, this clonotype turned up a few times. This sequence joins TRBV7-9 and TRBJ1-1; 10 positions match TRBD1. The germline V gene has CDR1 SEHNR and CDR2 FQNEAQ (reference sequence). The CDR3 spans 15 residues. After removal of 5 bases from V and 4 bases from J, the junction contained 7 bases not matched to a gene. Here the CDR3 DNA reads TGTGCCAGCAGCAAGACAGGGGGCGCAGGCACTGAAGCTTTCTTT. Translated, it gives CASSKTGGAGTEAFF.

As to this clonotype: The germline gene is not matched at one end of the junction; a read error may be the cause. The rearrangement uses TRBV5-1 and TRBJ2-5, with a tentative D call TRBD2 (5 bases). Germline V CDR1 and CDR2: SGHRS, YFSETQ. The CDR3 has 14 amino acids. CDR3: CASRSQAAIETLYF. The CDR3 coding sequence is TGCGCCAGCCGTTCCCAAGCGGCAATAGAGACCCTGTACTTC.

In its sample, this clonotype was seen a few times. The genes are TRBV12-3 or TRBV12-4 and TRBJ2-1; 9 bases fit TRBD2. The J segment lost 7 bases and the V segment lost 1 base, leaving 5 bases of the junction unmatched. This CDR3 region has 15 residues. The CDR3 protein is CASSLGSGSQNEQFF. As DNA, the CDR3 is TGTGCCAGCAGTTTAGGTAGCGGGAGTCAGAATGAGCAGTTCTTC.

This clonotype has only a few counts. The rearrangement uses TRBV7-8 and TRBJ2-1; 8 bases line up with TRBD1. V shed 5 bases and J 2 bases; nucleotides not matched to a gene: 11. This CDR3 contains 17 residues. CDR1 and CDR2 from the germline V gene are SGHVS and FQNEAQ. For the CDR3, the DNA is TGTGCCAGCAGCGCCACGACAGGGGCCGCCCCCTACAATGAGCAGTTCTTC. Translating it yields CASSATTGAAPYNEQFF.

The chain couples TRBV6-2 or TRBV6-3 to TRBJ1-6, with a possible D match to TRBD1 (6 bases). The CDR3 loop spans 15 amino acids. V was trimmed by 0 bases and J by 10 bases, leaving 13 bases between them. Germline CDR1 is MNHEY and CDR2 is SVGEGT. The CDR3 DNA sequence: TGTGCCAGCAGTTACTCGGGACAAACTCAATCACCCCTCCACTTT. Protein product: CASSYSGQTQSPLHF.

V is TRBV7-8 and J is TRBJ2-1, with 11 bases fitting TRBD2. The CDR3 has 19 amino acids. V shed 2 bases, J shed 9 bases, and the junction held 18 bases outside the gene matches. In germline, CDR1 is SGHVS, CDR2 FQNEAQ. CDR3 coding DNA: TGTGCCAGCAGCTTAAGGGTGACTAGCGGGGAGAATCGTCCGGCTGAGCAGTTCTTC. It yields the protein CASSLRVTSGENRPAEQFF.

This clonotype was found a few times. The chain uses TRBV11-2 and TRBJ2-4; unclear D gene. The germline V gene has CDR1 SGHAT and CDR2 FQNNGV. The CDR3 loop spans 15 amino acids. The V end was cut by 1 base, the J end by 3 bases, with 10 bases between. CDR3 loop: CASSLGQVDKNIQYF. Written as DNA, the CDR3 is TGTGCCAGCAGCTTAGGGCAGGTCGACAAAAACATTCAGTACTTC.

This clonotype occurred a few times. The chain employs TRBV9 and TRBJ1-3; D not resolved. The CDR3 loop spans 15 amino acids. The germline gives CDR1 SGDLS, CDR2 YYNGEE. V gave up 0 bases and J gave up 0 bases, with 7 bases separating them. CDR3: CASSVGRDSGNTIYF. For the CDR3, the DNA is TGTGCCAGCAGCGTAGGGAGGGACTCTGGAAACACCATATATTTT. Combining the CDR3 with reference TRBV9 and TRBJ1-3 gives the whole variable domain DSGVTQTPKHLITATGQRVTLRCSPRSGDLSVYWYQQSLDQGLQFLIQYYNGEERAKGNILERFSAQQFPDLHSELNLSSLELGDSALYFCASSVGRDSGNTIYFGEGSWLTVV.

The chain combines TRBV29-1 with TRBJ1-2; 11 bases line up with TRBD1. Trimming removed 7 bases from V and 6 bases from J; junction bases left unmatched: 7. The CDR3 runs 13 residues. Germline values: CDR1 SQVTM, CDR2 ANQGSEA. In nucleotides, the CDR3 is TGCAGCGCCCCGGGACAGGGGGAGGATGGCTACACCTTC. The encoded protein is CSAPGQGEDGYTF.

This clonotype was seen repeatedly, ten times or more. The rearrangement uses TRBV29-1 and TRBJ2-3; D is tentatively TRBD1 or TRBD2 (5 bases each). CDR1 and CDR2 (germline): SQVTM, ANQGSEA. The ends were cut back, 6 bases at V and 2 bases at J, with 12 bases in the middle. This CDR3 is 13 amino acids long. CDR3: CSVHRGTTDTQYF. The CDR3 coding sequence is TGCAGCGTGCACCGGGGCACCACAGATACGCAGTATTTT.

The chain has TRBV7-2 and TRBJ2-7; 7 bases are shared with TRBD2. CDR1 SGHTA and CDR2 FQGNSA come from the germline V gene. After removal of 4 bases from V and 0 bases from J, the junction contained 9 bases not matched to a gene. This CDR3 is 16 amino acids long. The CDR3 is CASSSRATSFSYEQYF. DNA for the CDR3: TGTGCCAGCAGCTCGCGGGCGACTAGCTTCTCCTACGAGCAGTACTTC.

This rearrangement joins TRBV12-3 or TRBV12-4 to TRBJ2-1; a weak D match, TRBD2 (5 bases). Trimming removed 6 bases from V and 7 bases from J, with 13 bases in between. This CDR3 has 13 residues. The CDR3, as DNA: TGTGCCAGCAGCCTAACGGAGCGGAATGAGCAGTTCTTC. Its translation: CASSLTERNEQFF.

This clonotype was seen a few times. The V and J genes are TRBV2 and TRBJ2-7, with 8 bases aligning to TRBD2. V was clipped by 10 bases and J by 1 base; unmatched bases: 6. CDR3 length: 13 amino acids. Germline V gene lookup returns CDR1 SNHLY and CDR2 FYNNEI. CDR3 region: CATGPSGSYEQYF. In nucleotides, the CDR3 is TGTGCCACGGGGCCTAGCGGGTCCTACGAGCAGTACTTC.

This clonotype was counted many times. The chain combines TRBV20-1 with TRBJ1-4, with TRBD1 identical over 8 bases. The CDR3 spans 14 residues. Germline V lookup: CDR1 DFQATT, CDR2 SNEGSKA (reference sequence). Trimming cost V 6 bases and J 7 bases; bases outside gene matches: 10. CDR3 amino acids: CSAPDDRGSEKLFF. The CDR3 DNA sequence: TGCAGTGCCCCAGATGACAGGGGATCTGAAAAACTGTTTTTT.

This clonotype turned up a few times. The V gene is TRBV5-1, the J gene TRBJ2-5; the match to TRBD2 covers 10 bases. V lost 1 base and J lost 4; bases outside the gene matches: 4. Germline V gene data show CDR1 as SGHRS and CDR2 as YFSETQ. This CDR3 has 15 residues. The CDR3, as DNA: TGCGCCAGCAGCTTGCAGAGACTAGCGGGAGAGACCCAGTACTTC. Its protein product is CASSLQRLAGETQYF.

This clonotype was observed a few times. V gene TRBV2 combines with J gene TRBJ2-1; D possibly corresponds to TRBD1 (6 bases). V was trimmed by 4 bases and J by 6 bases, leaving 13 bases between them. The CDR3 covers 14 residues. CDR1 is SNHLY and CDR2 is FYNNEI in the germline V gene. In DNA, the CDR3 is TGTGCCAGCAGTGGGAGCACAGGGCTCAATGAGCAGTTCTTC. Amino acids: CASSGSTGLNEQFF.

The rearrangement joins TRBV6-1 to TRBJ2-7, with 7 bases aligning to TRBD1. J was trimmed by 1 base and V by 6 bases; bases with no gene match: 9. Germline V gene data show CDR1 as MNHNS and CDR2 as SASEGT. The CDR3 is 15 residues long. The CDR3 region is CASSIDREKSYEQYF. The CDR3 DNA is TGTGCCAGCAGCATCGACAGGGAGAAATCCTACGAGCAGTACTTC.

This clonotype was detected many times. The chain employs TRBV7-2 and TRBJ2-1, with 11 positions matching TRBD2. Germline V gene data show CDR1 as SGHTA and CDR2 as FQGNSA. V was pared by 1 base and J by 12 bases, with 8 bases of the junction left unmatched. The CDR3 is 15 amino acids. The CDR3 nucleotides read TGTGCCAGCAGCTTAGACGTAGCGGGGGGGCCCATGCAGTTCTTC. Translating gives CASSLDVAGGPMQFF. The variable domain in full, completed from reference TRBV7-2 and TRBJ2-1, reads GAGVSQSPSNKVTEKGKDVELRCDPISGHTALYWYRQSLGQGLEFLIYFQGNSAPDKSGLPSDRFSAERTGGSVSTLTIQRTQQEDSAVYLCASSLDVAGGPMQFFGPGTRLTVL.

J is TRBJ2-1 and V is TRBV20-1; TRBD2 is a possible D gene (5 bases). Germline V gene lookup returns CDR1 DFQATT and CDR2 SNEGSKA (reference sequence). V dropped 3 bases and J dropped 5 bases, with 11 bases sitting between them. The CDR3 sequence is 13 residues long. This CDR3 reads CSASGLAHNEQFF. CDR3 bases: TGCAGTGCTAGTGGTCTAGCTCACAATGAGCAGTTCTTC.